This T cell receptor beta chain stems from a study of T-cell reconstitution after alpha-beta-depleted transplantation in children. The CDR3 sequence is 14 residues long. The germline gives CDR1 MGHRA, CDR2 YSYEKL. V was shortened by 0 bases and J by 3 bases, with 8 bases between the two germline ends. Unique molecular identifiers were built into the TCRbeta library. One entry per CDR3 protein, called by TCRdb with MiXCR from the PCR reads. Among 350,000 to 400,000 distinct CDR3 sequences listed, 13% were seen once. This clonotype was picked up many times. Here the sequenced sample was PBMCs, taken from the stem cell graft. The rearrangement uses TRBV4-1 and TRBJ1-1; D not resolved. The TCR sequence derives from a human donor who donated a stem cell graft to a child with Fanconi anemia. The CDR3 bases are TGCGCCAGCAGCCAAGATGGCTTCTACACTGAAGCTTTCTTT. Protein: CASSQDGFYTEAFF.